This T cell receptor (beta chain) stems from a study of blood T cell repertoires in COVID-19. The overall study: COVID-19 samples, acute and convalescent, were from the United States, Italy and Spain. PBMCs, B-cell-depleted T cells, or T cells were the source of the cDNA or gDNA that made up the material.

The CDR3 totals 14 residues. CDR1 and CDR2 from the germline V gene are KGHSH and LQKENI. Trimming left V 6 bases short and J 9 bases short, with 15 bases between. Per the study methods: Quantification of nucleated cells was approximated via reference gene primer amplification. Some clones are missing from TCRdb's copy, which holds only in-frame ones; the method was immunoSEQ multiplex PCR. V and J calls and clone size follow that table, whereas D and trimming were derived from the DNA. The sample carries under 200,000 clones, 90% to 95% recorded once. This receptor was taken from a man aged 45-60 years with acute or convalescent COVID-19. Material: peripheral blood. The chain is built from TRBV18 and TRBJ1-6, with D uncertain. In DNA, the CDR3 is TGTGCCAGCTCCCAAGGCGGCGGTGTTTCACCCCTCCACTTT. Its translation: CASSQGGGVSPLHF.